This is a list of T cell receptor beta chains from one sample in a study of blood T cell repertoires in COVID-19. Profiling relied on immunoSEQ multiplex PCR, and the TCRdb table lists in-frame clones only, not all of them. Of 110,000 to 150,000 clones in the sample, around 87% were seen once. The sequencing sample was made of PBMCs or T cells enriched from blood (not recorded which). The receptors were gathered from a man aged 60-69 years who had recovered from COVID-19. Each CDR3 is given with its conserved first and last residue. Fields, in order: J gene, V gene, D gene, CDR3 length, clone size, CDR3 DNA, CDR3 protein. A D gene is named only where the DNA matches it firmly. Only some rows state a clone size, as once, few, many or a class for expanded clones.

j_gene: TRBJ2-1; v_gene: TRBV11-2; d_gene: TRBD2; len: 17; abundance: .; CDR3nt: TGTGCCAGCAGCGAATGGGGGACTAAGGCCTACTACAATGAGCAGTTCTTC; CDR3aa: CASSEWGTKAYYNEQFF
j_gene: TRBJ1-1; v_gene: TRBV30; d_gene: .; len: 12; abundance: .; CDR3nt: TGTGCCTGGAGTGTACTGGGCTTGACGGTTTTCTTT; CDR3aa: CAWSVLGLTVFF
j_gene: TRBJ2-7; v_gene: TRBV10-1; d_gene: TRBD1; len: 12; abundance: .; CDR3nt: TGCGCCAGCAGAGGACAGGGCCGGGAGCAGTACTTC; CDR3aa: CASRGQGREQYF
j_gene: TRBJ2-2; v_gene: TRBV19; d_gene: TRBD2; len: 15; abundance: .; CDR3nt: TGTGCCAGTCGGTGGGGACTAGCAAGGACCGGGGAGCTGTTTTTT; CDR3aa: CASRWGLARTGELFF
j_gene: TRBJ2-2; v_gene: TRBV27; d_gene: .; len: 12; abundance: .; CDR3nt: TGTGCCAGCAGTTTCCTCCGCGGGGAGCTGTTTTTT; CDR3aa: CASSFLRGELFF
j_gene: TRBJ1-3; v_gene: TRBV2; d_gene: .; len: 14; abundance: .; CDR3nt: TGTGCCAGCACACCCTCCCTTCGAGCGGACACCATATATTTT; CDR3aa: CASTPSLRADTIYF
j_gene: TRBJ1-3; v_gene: TRBV9; d_gene: .; len: 18; abundance: .; CDR3nt: TGTGCCAGCAGCGTAGCTCCCGGGGGAGGGACCTCTGGAAACACCATATATTTT; CDR3aa: CASSVAPGGGTSGNTIYF
j_gene: TRBJ1-4; v_gene: TRBV11-2; d_gene: TRBD1; len: 11; abundance: .; CDR3nt: TGTGCCAGCAGCACCCGGGACAGGGGTTCTTTT; CDR3aa: CASSTRDRGSF
j_gene: TRBJ1-1; v_gene: TRBV28; d_gene: .; len: 19; abundance: .; CDR3nt: TGTGCCAGCCCCCCCGGTGGGGGCTCCTCTTTCTCAATGAACACTGAAGCTTTCTTT; CDR3aa: CASPPGGGSSFSMNTEAFF
j_gene: TRBJ1-2; v_gene: TRBV7-9; d_gene: TRBD1; len: 14; abundance: .; CDR3nt: TGTGCCAGCAGCGCCGCTACAGGGGTTAGTGGCTACACCTTC; CDR3aa: CASSAATGVSGYTF
j_gene: TRBJ2-7; v_gene: TRBV28; d_gene: .; len: 14; abundance: few; CDR3nt: TGTGCCAGCAGTTTTCCGGGGAGCTCCTACGAGCAGTACTTC; CDR3aa: CASSFPGSSYEQYF
j_gene: TRBJ1-1; v_gene: TRBV11-2; d_gene: .; len: 16; abundance: few; CDR3nt: TGTGCCAGCAGCTTAGTTCGGGACTGGAGGGGCACTGAAGCTTTCTTT; CDR3aa: CASSLVRDWRGTEAFF
j_gene: TRBJ1-1; v_gene: TRBV11-2; d_gene: TRBD1; len: 15; abundance: once; CDR3nt: TGTGCCAGCAGCTCACCGCGGACAGGGAACACTGAAGCTTTCTTT; CDR3aa: CASSSPRTGNTEAFF
j_gene: TRBJ1-5; v_gene: TRBV21-1; d_gene: .; len: 16; abundance: .; CDR3nt: TGTGCCAGCAGCATTCCGGGACATCATAGCAATCAGCCCCAGCATTTT; CDR3aa: CASSIPGHHSNQPQHF
j_gene: TRBJ2-7; v_gene: TRBV6-5; d_gene: TRBD1; len: 13; abundance: .; CDR3nt: TGTGCCAGCAGCAAGACAGGGGTCCGCGAGCAGTACTTC; CDR3aa: CASSKTGVREQYF
j_gene: TRBJ1-4; v_gene: TRBV25-1; d_gene: TRBD1; len: 16; abundance: .; CDR3nt: TGTGCCAGCAGTGAACTCCTGGGACAGGGAGAAGAAAAACTGTTTTTT; CDR3aa: CASSELLGQGEEKLFF
j_gene: TRBJ2-7; v_gene: TRBV15; d_gene: TRBD1; len: 16; abundance: once; CDR3nt: TGTGCCACCAGCAAACTGGGACAGGGAGGCCTTGGCGAGCAGTACTTC; CDR3aa: CATSKLGQGGLGEQYF
j_gene: TRBJ1-5; v_gene: TRBV6-1; d_gene: .; len: 14; abundance: .; CDR3nt: TGTGCCAGCAGTGATGGAAGGGGGTTCCAGCCCCAGCATTTT; CDR3aa: CASSDGRGFQPQHF
j_gene: TRBJ2-2; v_gene: TRBV6-5; d_gene: .; len: 14; abundance: .; CDR3nt: TGTGCCAGCACCCGGGGACTCACGAGCGGGGAGCTGTTTTTT; CDR3aa: CASTRGLTSGELFF
j_gene: TRBJ2-3; v_gene: TRBV5-5; d_gene: TRBD2; len: 16; abundance: .; CDR3nt: TGTGCCAGCAGCTTACGGACTAGCGGGTTCACAGATACGCAGTATTTT; CDR3aa: CASSLRTSGFTDTQYF
j_gene: TRBJ2-3; v_gene: TRBV5-4; d_gene: .; len: 13; abundance: .; CDR3nt: TGTGCCAGCAGCTTGGACCCTCCGGGTACGCAGTATTTT; CDR3aa: CASSLDPPGTQYF
j_gene: TRBJ1-2; v_gene: TRBV7-7; d_gene: TRBD1; len: 15; abundance: .; CDR3nt: TGTGCCAGCAGCTTTACAGGGGGCTTTGACTATGGCTACACCTTC; CDR3aa: CASSFTGGFDYGYTF
j_gene: TRBJ1-1; v_gene: TRBV5-6; d_gene: .; len: 13; abundance: few; CDR3nt: TGTGCCAGCAGCTATAAGACAATCGCTGAAGCTTTCTTT; CDR3aa: CASSYKTIAEAFF
j_gene: TRBJ2-1; v_gene: TRBV4-2; d_gene: .; len: 16; abundance: once; CDR3nt: TGTGCCAGCAGCCCCAACCGGGGGAGCTCCTACAATGAGCAGTTCTTC; CDR3aa: CASSPNRGSSYNEQFF
j_gene: TRBJ2-5; v_gene: TRBV6-5; d_gene: .; len: 13; abundance: .; CDR3nt: TGTGCCAGCAGTTACAGACATGGAGAGACCCAGTACTTC; CDR3aa: CASSYRHGETQYF
j_gene: TRBJ1-5; v_gene: TRBV18; d_gene: .; len: 14; abundance: .; CDR3nt: TGTGCCAGCTCACCACAGGGGTTCGATCAGCCCCAGCATTTT; CDR3aa: CASSPQGFDQPQHF